This T cell receptor beta chain was observed in a study of blood T cells in healthy people across ages. The overall study: Template switching recovered approximately one barcoded beta molecule for every two T cells. Study-level points and caveats: The study lacked donor CMV status, which possibly confounded expanded clonotype changes.

The sample, about 9.7 milliliters of peripheral blood, was drawn from each donor. A second PCR of roughly 7 to 11 cycles used a sample-barcoded 5' primer and a J-beta primer mix. Each sample provided no less than 2.5 million CDR3-containing paired-end reads. Using its own MiXCR run on the 5' RACE reads, TCRdb lists one record per CDR3 protein. The sample consists of about 570,000 distinct CDR3 sequences, 27% of them appearing once. Germline values: CDR1 SGHAT, CDR2 FQNNGV. The CDR3 has 13 amino acids. Trimming pared 6 bases from V and 5 bases from J, leaving 11 bases between. About this clonotype itself: Its specificity is not known.

The sequenced material came from blood. The TCR sequence derives from a woman in her seventies in good health. The V gene is TRBV11-2, the J gene TRBJ2-4; weak D call: TRBD2 (6 bases). The CDR3 nucleotides read TGTGCCAGCAGGGGCCTAGCGCAAAACATTCAGTACTTC. It yields the protein CASRGLAQNIQYF.